Shown below are 30 T cell receptor beta chains from a single sample sequenced in a study of a mutant IDH1 vaccine in newly diagnosed glioma (dated by TCRdb to about 2021). Their antigens are not known. Libraries were prepared through the immunoSEQ multiplex PCR assay. In its TCRdb copy, this immuneACCESS table keeps in-frame sequences only and misses some clones. Where compared with another copy, unresolved V genes explain less than half of these, and the others have no known cause. Counted in this sample were 55,000 or so clones; roughly nine tenths of them appeared once. 2.4% of the sample lies in the top ten. The time point label on this specimen signifies: week 11, during vaccination. A 20-mer mutant IDH1 peptide at 300 micrograms in Montanide made up each vaccine dose, which was injected subcutaneously together with topical imiquimod. Sample: PBMCs, taken from a glioma patient whose treatment included an IDH1 peptide vaccine. The receptors here all came from a man aged 50-59 years with glioma.

The genes are TRBV4-3 and TRBJ2-7; D tentatively fits TRBD1 or TRBD2 (5 bases each). The CDR3 length is 15 residues. Trimming shortened V by 1 base and J by 3 bases, and 13 bases separated the two germline ends. Germline CDR1 LGHNA, CDR2 YSLEER. The CDR3 DNA sequence: TGCGCCAGCAGCCAAGTTCTAGGGGCGGGCTACGAGCAGTACTTC. It yields the protein CASSQVLGAGYEQYF.

This chain joins TRBV7-2 and TRBJ1-5; D unresolved. Trimming stripped 5 bases from V and 6 bases from J, with 11 bases between. This CDR3 region has 13 residues. Germline-derived CDR1 and CDR2 are SGHTA and FQGNSA. The CDR3 loop is CASSNQISQPQHF. CDR3 sequence (DNA): TGTGCCAGCAGCAACCAGATTAGTCAGCCCCAGCATTTT.

This sequence joins TRBV29-1 and TRBJ1-4, with TRBD1 identical over 7 bases. V gave up 7 bases and J gave up 2 bases; unmatched junction bases: 4. The CDR3 covers 13 residues. The V gene's germline CDR1 is SQVTM and CDR2 ANQGSEA. Here the CDR3 reads CSAKDRTNEKLFF. The DNA of the CDR3 is TGCAGCGCCAAGGACAGGACTAATGAAAAACTGTTTTTT.

This chain links TRBV7-2 with TRBJ2-1, with TRBD2 as a possible D gene (6 bases). The CDR3 covers 15 residues. Trimming took off 10 bases at V and 9 bases at J, with 25 bases between the two ends. The V gene's germline CDR1 is SGHTA and CDR2 FQGNSA. The CDR3 sequence is CATSSIEGGFSEQFF. The CDR3 DNA follows: TGTGCCACCAGTTCGATAGAGGGAGGTTTTAGTGAGCAGTTCTTC.

The V gene is TRBV5-6, the J gene TRBJ1-6; no definite D call. Germline CDR1 SGHDT, CDR2 YYEEEE. The CDR3 is 14 residues long. The V gene lost 1 base and the J gene lost 3 bases, with 5 bases spanning the gap. CDR3 loop: CASSLRSYNSPLHF. CDR3 in DNA: TGTGCCAGCAGCTTGCGTAGCTATAATTCACCCCTCCACTTT.

The chain uses TRBV2 and TRBJ2-1; 8 bases are a match to TRBD2. Germline V lookup: CDR1 SNHLY, CDR2 FYNNEI. There are 16 residues in the CDR3. Trimming took 8 bases from V and 8 from J; bases not matched to a gene: 17. CDR3 sequence (DNA): TGTGCCAGCGGGAGGAGGGCTAGCGGGCTAAACGATGAGCAGTTCTTC. It specifies CASGRRASGLNDEQFF.

The rearrangement links TRBV7-9 to TRBJ2-7; TRBD1 agrees at 7 bases. The CDR3 is 15 residues long. The germline V gene has CDR1 SEHNR and CDR2 FQNEAQ (reference sequence). With 5 bases clipped from V and 7 bases from J, the junction kept 14 bases outside the gene matches. The CDR3 DNA reads TGTGCCAGCAGCCAACTATCGACAGGGCGAGGGGAGCAGTACTTC. It specifies CASSQLSTGRGEQYF. Supplemented by reference TRBV7-9 and TRBJ2-7, the full variable domain reads DTGVSQNPRHKITKRGQNVTFRCDPISEHNRLYWYRQTLGQGPEFLTYFQNEAQLEKSRLLSDRFSAERPKGSFSTLEIQRTEQGDSAMYLCASSQLSTGRGEQYFGPGTRLTVT.

The V and J genes are TRBV5-1 and TRBJ1-1; 9 bases agree with TRBD1. The germline CDR1 and CDR2 sequences are SGHRS and YFSETQ. The V segment lost 4 bases and the J segment 0 bases; nucleotides outside the gene matches: 7. There are 16 residues in the CDR3. The CDR3 DNA reads as TGCGCCAGCAGCAAGCTGACAGGGGGGATGAACACTGAAGCTTTCTTT. Translation gives CASSKLTGGMNTEAFF. Based on the CDR3 plus reference TRBV5-1 and TRBJ1-1, the full variable domain is KAGVTQTPRYLIKTRGQQVTLSCSPISGHRSVSWYQQTPGQGLQFLFEYFSETQRNKGNFPGRFSGRQFSNSRSEMNVSTLELGDSALYLCASSKLTGGMNTEAFFGQGTRLTVV.

The chain is built from TRBV30 and TRBJ1-1; D is possibly TRBD1 (5 bases). From germline, CDR1 is GTSNPN and CDR2 SVGIG (reference sequence). Trimming took 5 bases from V and 5 from J, leaving 12 bases between them. The CDR3 is made up of 12 amino acids. CDR3 in amino acids: CAWSPGGTEAFF. In DNA, the CDR3 is TGTGCCTGGTCCCCTGGGGGGACTGAAGCTTTCTTT.

The chain employs TRBV27 and TRBJ1-1; D perhaps matches TRBD1 (6 bases). V lost 0 bases and J lost 0, with 8 bases in between. The CDR3 contains 15 residues. Germline V lookup: CDR1 MNHEY, CDR2 SMNVEV (reference sequence). CDR3 residues: CASSLSEGVNTEAFF. CDR3 DNA sequence: TGTGCCAGCAGTTTATCGGAGGGGGTGAACACTGAAGCTTTCTTT.

The chain recombines TRBV6-1 with TRBJ2-7; perhaps TRBD1 as D (6 bases). V lost 6 bases to trimming and J lost 0 bases, with 12 bases between them. This CDR3 contains 14 residues. CDR1 is MNHNS and CDR2 is SASEGT in the germline V gene. The CDR3 spells CASRRQADSYEQYF. The CDR3 DNA reads TGTGCCAGCAGAAGACAGGCAGACTCCTACGAGCAGTACTTC.

Note on this clone: Other DNA sequences from this sample encode an identical CDR3 as well. The CDR3 here is CASSRGLSYEQYF. The CDR3 DNA reads as TGCGCCAGCAGCAGAGGGCTCTCCTACGAGCAGTACTTC. V usage is TRBV4-3 and J usage is TRBJ2-7, with D possibly TRBD2 on 5 matching bases. CDR3 length: 13 amino acids. The germline gives CDR1 LGHNA, CDR2 YSLEER. With 5 bases removed from V and 0 bases from J, the gap between germline ends came to 8 bases.

This clone has a handful of counts. This rearrangement joins TRBV7-9 to TRBJ2-1; D uncertain. CDR3 length equals 16 residues. The V gene lost 1 base and the J gene lost 0 bases, with 10 bases spanning the gap. Germline V CDR1 and CDR2: SEHNR, FQNEAQ (reference sequence). The CDR3 spells CASSLGVRPSYNEQFF. The CDR3, as DNA: TGTGCCAGCAGCTTAGGGGTCAGACCCTCCTACAATGAGCAGTTCTTC.

The genes are TRBV18 and TRBJ2-7; 10 bases are shared with TRBD1. The CDR3 sequence is 14 residues long. Unmatched junction bases numbered 4, after V lost 3 bases and J lost 5 bases. CDR1 and CDR2 from the germline V gene are KGHSH and LQKENI. The CDR3 is CASSPGQGTHEQYF. CDR3 in DNA: TGTGCCAGCTCACCGGGACAGGGGACCCACGAGCAGTACTTC.

The chain employs TRBV14 and TRBJ2-7, with D unresolved. This CDR3 contains 13 residues. Deletions cut 3 bases from V and 2 bases from J, with 8 bases between. Germline CDR1 SGHDN, CDR2 FVKESK. CDR3 coding DNA: TGTGCCAGCAGCCAGAGACAAGCCTACGAGCAGTACTTC. Residues: CASSQRQAYEQYF.

A word on this clone: Sequence at one end of the junction differs from germline and may be a read error. The V call is TRBV28, the J call TRBJ1-1, with D unclear. This CDR3 contains 12 residues. Germline CDR1 MDHEN, CDR2 SYDVKM. The CDR3 reads CASSLWITEAVF. Here the CDR3 DNA reads TGTGCCAGCAGTTTATGGATAACTGAAGCGGTTTTT.

The chain carries TRBV2 and TRBJ1-4; no clear D. The CDR3 has 17 residues. V dropped 3 bases and J dropped 7 bases, with 21 bases sitting between them. Germline lookup yields CDR1 SNHLY and CDR2 FYNNEI. The CDR3 DNA reads as TGTGCCAGCAGTGACCCGGTCCAGGACGGTGAAGTTGAAAAACTGTTTTTT. It encodes CASSDPVQDGEVEKLFF.

The chain has TRBV5-4 and TRBJ2-3; no clear D gene. Trimming left V 0 bases short and J 6 bases short, with 11 bases between. Germline CDR1 and CDR2: SGHNT and YYREEE (reference sequence). This CDR3 has 14 residues. CDR3 in DNA: TGTGCCAGCAGCTTGGATAATAGGCGTGATACGCAGTATTTT. This sequence encodes CASSLDNRRDTQYF.

The genes are TRBV10-1 and TRBJ2-3, with D unresolved. V shed 2 bases and J shed 6 bases, with 15 bases lying between them. The CDR3 totals 15 residues. Per the germline V gene, CDR1 is WNHNN and CDR2 is SYGVQD (reference sequence). In DNA, the CDR3 is TGCGCCAGCAGTGAGGGAAGGGTGGAGCGCGATACGCAGTATTTT. Translated: CASSEGRVERDTQYF.

The V gene is TRBV30, the J gene TRBJ1-6; maybe TRBD1 (5 bases). The V end was cut by 4 bases, the J end by 9 bases, with 22 bases between. The CDR3 length is 16 residues. Germline CDR1 GTSNPN, CDR2 SVGIG (reference sequence). The CDR3 loop reads CAWKLLGGRATSPLHF. The CDR3 DNA sequence: TGTGCCTGGAAACTCCTAGGCGGCAGGGCTACTTCACCCCTCCACTTT.

The J gene is TRBJ1-4, the V gene TRBV5-1, with D tentatively TRBD1 (5 bases). The V end lost 0 bases, the J end lost 5 bases, and 11 bases lay between the germline ends. Germline CDR1 reads SGHRS; CDR2 reads YFSETQ. This CDR3 is 15 amino acids long. The CDR3 DNA follows: TGCGCCAGCAGCTTGGAGCCAGGGAAGAATGAAAAACTGTTTTTT. The encoded protein is CASSLEPGKNEKLFF.

J is TRBJ2-1 and V is TRBV27, with 9 bases matching TRBD1. Germline V lookup: CDR1 MNHEY, CDR2 SMNVEV (reference sequence). The CDR3 is made up of 16 amino acids. With V trimmed by 5 bases and J by 4 bases, 9 bases remained unmatched. CDR3 sequence (DNA): TGTGCCAGCAGTCCCCCCCGGACAGGGGTGTACAATGAGCAGTTCTTC. Its translation: CASSPPRTGVYNEQFF.

This rearrangement joins TRBV2 to TRBJ1-4; 9 nucleotides agree with TRBD1. Trimming cost V 7 bases and J 6 bases; bases outside gene matches: 9. This CDR3 is 15 amino acids long. CDR1 SNHLY and CDR2 FYNNEI come from the germline V gene. The CDR3 region has the DNA TGTGCCAGCACTCCTGGGGGGGACAGGGATGAAAAACTGTTTTTT. It codes for CASTPGGDRDEKLFF.

CDR3 DNA sequence: TGCGCCAGCAGTGAGGACCAGAACACTGAAGCTTTCTTT. It yields the protein CASSEDQNTEAFF. This sequence joins TRBV10-1 and TRBJ1-1; no reliable D call. The CDR3 totals 13 residues. The germline gives CDR1 WNHNN, CDR2 SYGVQD (reference sequence). The V gene lost 2 bases and the J gene lost 1 base, with 5 bases spanning the gap.

This sequence joins TRBV9 and TRBJ2-7; unclear D gene. The CDR3 contains 14 residues. Trimming removed 0 bases from V and 2 bases from J, with 9 bases in between. Looked up from germline, CDR1 is SGDLS and CDR2 is YYNGEE. The CDR3 here is CASSVGAATYEQYF. CDR3 bases: TGTGCCAGCAGCGTAGGAGCAGCTACCTACGAGCAGTACTTC.

The chain combines TRBV19 with TRBJ1-2; TRBD1 agrees at 7 bases. Trimming at V came to 3 bases and at J to 0 bases, leaving 10 bases not matched to a gene. This CDR3 is built from 17 residues. CDR1 is LNHDA and CDR2 is SQIVND in the germline V gene (reference sequence). In DNA form, the CDR3 reads TGTGCCAGTAGTATGCGACTCAGGGGACAGACTAACTATGGCTACACCTTC. Translated: CASSMRLRGQTNYGYTF. The full variable domain, completed using reference TRBV19 and TRBJ1-2, is DGGITQSPKYLFRKEGQNVTLSCEQNLNHDAMYWYRQDPGQGLRLIYYSQIVNDFQKGDIAEGYSVSREKKESFPLTVTSAQKNPTAFYLCASSMRLRGQTNYGYTFGSGTRLTVV.

The DNA for the CDR3 is TGCGCCAGCAGCCAAGGTGACAGGGTGGCCAATGAGCAGTTCTTC. Translated, it gives CASSQGDRVANEQFF. V usage is TRBV4-3 and J usage is TRBJ2-1; TRBD1 agrees at 7 bases. V lost 1 base to trimming and J lost 6 bases; unmatched junction nucleotides: 6. Looked up from germline, CDR1 is LGHNA and CDR2 is YSLEER. The CDR3 covers 15 residues.

The CDR3, as DNA: TGTGCCAGCAGCCCGGGACTACCCACAGATACGCAGTATTTT. Translation gives CASSPGLPTDTQYF. V gene TRBV7-2 combines with J gene TRBJ2-3; 7 bases are shared with TRBD2. CDR3 length: 14 residues. V was pared by 5 bases and J by 2 bases, with 4 bases of the junction left unmatched. Looked up from germline, CDR1 is SGHTA and CDR2 is FQGNSA.

The CDR3 here is CASSIGQGRDTQYF. The CDR3, as DNA: TGTGCCAGTAGTATTGGGCAGGGGAGAGATACGCAGTATTTT. This chain connects TRBV19 to TRBJ2-3, with D possibly TRBD1 on 6 matching bases. Germline V gene lookup returns CDR1 LNHDA and CDR2 SQIVND (reference sequence). This CDR3 contains 14 residues. Trimming shortened V by 3 bases and J by 5 bases, and 12 bases separated the two germline ends. Supplemented by reference TRBV19 and TRBJ2-3, the full variable domain reads DGGITQSPKYLFRKEGQNVTLSCEQNLNHDAMYWYRQDPGQGLRLIYYSQIVNDFQKGDIAEGYSVSREKKESFPLTVTSAQKNPTAFYLCASSIGQGRDTQYFGPGTRLTVL.

In its sample, this clone was seen a few times. The CDR3 DNA reads as TGCGCCAGCAGCCAGGGACTAGCCCGAGGGGGGACCCAGTACTTC. Protein: CASSQGLARGGTQYF. V is TRBV4-1 and J is TRBJ2-5, with 9 bases that match TRBD2. Germline loops: CDR1 MGHRA, CDR2 YSYEKL. The CDR3 has 15 amino acids. Trimming cost V 3 bases and J 7 bases; bases outside gene matches: 9.